These T cell receptor beta chains were read from a single sample in a study of blood T cell repertoires in COVID-19. The repertoire was sequenced with immunoSEQ multiplex PCR; TCRdb's copy has only in-frame clones and lacks some. The profile shows 200,000 to 300,000 clones, approximately 80% of them singletons. The sample consisted of peripheral blood. These receptors all stem from a man aged 55 to 69 with acute or convalescent COVID-19. CDR3s include the opening cysteine and the closing phenylalanine or tryptophan. Fields, in order: D gene, clone size, J gene, V gene, CDR3 DNA, CDR3 protein. A D gene is named only where the DNA matches it firmly. Size is omitted from some rows. Given values are once, few, many or a class for expanded clones.

>.|few|TRBJ2-5|TRBV18
TGTGCCAGCTCACCACGGCTGGAAGAGACCCAGTACTTC
CASSPRLEETQYF
>.|.|TRBJ2-3|TRBV14
TGTGCCAGCAGCCACTTAGCGGCTGGCACAGATACGCAGTATTTT
CASSHLAAGTDTQYF
>.|.|TRBJ2-5|TRBV5-6
TGTGCCAGCAGCTTGAGGACTGGGGAGACCCAGTACTTC
CASSLRTGETQYF
>TRBD1|.|TRBJ2-6|TRBV4-1
TGCGCCAGCACCCCGGGACAGGGAACCGGGGCCAACGTCCTGACTTTC
CASTPGQGTGANVLTF
>TRBD1|few|TRBJ2-7|TRBV2
TGTGCCAGTGGACAGGGGGTCTCCTACGAGCAGTACTTC
CASGQGVSYEQYF
>TRBD1|.|TRBJ2-2|TRBV5-1
TGCGCCAGCAGCAGACAGGGGTCCACCGGGGAGCTGTTTTTT
CASSRQGSTGELFF
>.|.|TRBJ2-7|TRBV9
TGTGCCAGCAGCGTTGGGCAGCAACCCTCCTACGAGCAGTACTTC
CASSVGQQPSYEQYF
>TRBD2|.|TRBJ2-7|TRBV2
TGTGCCAGCAGTGAAGCGCTTACTAGCGTTACCTACGAGCAGTACTTC
CASSEALTSVTYEQYF
>.|.|TRBJ1-5|TRBV28
TGTGCCAGCAGTTTGGGAGGGGGAAGCAATCAGCCCCAGCATTTT
CASSLGGGSNQPQHF
>TRBD1|once|TRBJ2-1|TRBV27
TGTGCCAGCAGTCTTCGGGGTTTGACGGGACAGACCCACAATGAGCAGTTCTTC
CASSLRGLTGQTHNEQFF
>.|.|TRBJ2-2|TRBV2
TGTGCCAGCAGTGTTCGGGACACCGGGGAGCTGTTTTTT
CASSVRDTGELFF
>TRBD1|once|TRBJ2-1|TRBV13
TGTGCCAGCAGCTTAGGCCGAAGGGGGCGAGTGGATGAGCAGTTCTTC
CASSLGRRGRVDEQFF
>.|.|TRBJ2-3|TRBV5-1
TGCGCCAGCAGCTTGAATGGCGGGGACGCAGATACGCAGTATTTT
CASSLNGGDADTQYF
>.|.|TRBJ2-1|TRBV3-1/TRBV3-2
TGTGCCAGCAGCCAAGGCGGAGGTTGGAATGAGCAGTTCTTC
CASSQGGGWNEQFF
>.|.|TRBJ1-1|TRBV5-1
TGCGCCAGCAGTATCTCGGGGGACACTGAAGCTTTCTTT
CASSISGDTEAFF
>TRBD2|once|TRBJ2-3|TRBV7-2
TGTGCCAGCAGCTCTCGGACTAGCGGGAGGGGAGATACGCAGTATTTT
CASSSRTSGRGDTQYF
>.|.|TRBJ2-1|TRBV2
TGTGCCAGCAGCTACTCAGGGGAGCAGTTCTTC
CASSYSGEQFF
>.|.|TRBJ2-4|TRBV28
TGTGCCAGCAGTTTGGGGGCTGCGGACATTCAGTACTTC
CASSLGAADIQYF
>TRBD1|.|TRBJ1-1|TRBV2
TGTGCCAGCAGTGCCGACAGGGGGCGCGTCACTGAAGCTTTCTTT
CASSADRGRVTEAFF
>.|.|TRBJ2-2|TRBV19
TGTGCCAGTAGTAAGGTGTTATGGGGGCGAGGGACCGGGGAGCTGTTTTTT
CASSKVLWGRGTGELFF
>.|few|TRBJ2-5|TRBV7-2
TGTGCCAGCAGCTTGTTGGGGGGGCATCGAGAGACCCAGTACTTC
CASSLLGGHRETQYF
>.|.|TRBJ1-1|TRBV11-2
TGTGCCAGCAGCTTAATCTCGAACACTGAAGCTTTCTTT
CASSLISNTEAFF
>.|once|TRBJ2-7|TRBV27
TGTGCCAGCAGTTTCTCGAGGAGCTCCTACGAGCAGTACTTC
CASSFSRSSYEQYF
>TRBD1|.|TRBJ1-1|TRBV10-3
TGTGCCACCCAGAAGGACAGGTGGCACACTGAAGCTTTCTTT
CATQKDRWHTEAFF
>TRBD2|.|TRBJ2-1|TRBV6-5
TGTGCCAGCACCCCGGGAGGGGGCTACAATGAGCAGTTCTTC
CASTPGGGYNEQFF
>.|.|TRBJ2-7|TRBV15
TGTGCCACCAGCAGAGATACAGTTTACGAGCAGTACTTC
CATSRDTVYEQYF
>TRBD1|.|TRBJ2-7|TRBV18
TGTGCCAGCTCACTGAAGGGGGCCGGCTCCTACGAGCAGTACTTC
CASSLKGAGSYEQYF
>TRBD1|few|TRBJ2-5|TRBV28
TGTGCCAGCAAAACCCAGGGGGCCGGGGAGACCCAGTACTTC
CASKTQGAGETQYF
>.|.|TRBJ2-1|TRBV11-1
TGTGCCAGCAGCTTAGTTCCAGCGGCCCTTACTAATGAGCAGTTCTTC
CASSLVPAALTNEQFF
>.|.|TRBJ2-7|TRBV27
TGTGCCAGCAGTGCAATGGACGGGAAGCGGTACGAGCAGTACTTC
CASSAMDGKRYEQYF
>TRBD1|.|TRBJ1-2|TRBV18
TGTGCCAGCTCACCACCGGGGGACAGGGGTCGGAATGGCTACACCTTC
CASSPPGDRGRNGYTF
>TRBD1|.|TRBJ2-3|TRBV5-4
TGTGCCAGCAGCTTACAGGGGGGCCAGGGTACGCAGTATTTT
CASSLQGGQGTQYF
>TRBD2|once|TRBJ2-3|TRBV7-3
TGTGCCAGCAGCTCGATAGCGGGAGGACGAGATACGCAGTATTTT
CASSSIAGGRDTQYF
>.|.|TRBJ2-7|TRBV27
TGTGCCAGCAGTTTATCGCCAGGGCCCTACGAGCAGTACTTC
CASSLSPGPYEQYF
>TRBD2|.|TRBJ2-3|TRBV3-1/TRBV3-2
TGTGCCAGCAGCCAAACACGACTAGCGCAGTTTAGCACAGATACGCAGTATTTT
CASSQTRLAQFSTDTQYF
>.|.|TRBJ2-5|TRBV7-9
TGTGCCAGCAGCTTAGCGGTAGCTCGGGAGACCCAGTACTTC
CASSLAVARETQYF
>.|.|TRBJ2-7|TRBV3-1/TRBV3-2
TGTGCCAGCAGCCACCGTGGTTTAGGGGTACGCGAGCAGTACTTC
CASSHRGLGVREQYF
>TRBD2|.|TRBJ2-1|TRBV18
TGTGCCAGCTCACCACGCGCTAGCGGGGGCTCCTACAATGAGCAGTTCTTC
CASSPRASGGSYNEQFF
>.|once|TRBJ1-2|TRBV14
TGTGCCAGCAGCCCAGGGTCCAGCCAAGGCTATGGCTACACCTTC
CASSPGSSQGYGYTF
>TRBD1|.|TRBJ1-1|TRBV6-4
TGTGCCAGCAGTGCCGGGACAGGGGGGGCCACTGAAGCTTTCTTT
CASSAGTGGATEAFF
>.|once|TRBJ1-2|TRBV25-1
TGTGCCAGCAGTGAATACTCGGAGGTTCCGTATGGCTACACCTTC
CASSEYSEVPYGYTF
>.|.|TRBJ2-1|TRBV6-2/TRBV6-3
TGTGCCAGCAGTTACGGCAGGGTCAATGAGCAGTTCTTC
CASSYGRVNEQFF
>TRBD1|.|TRBJ2-7|TRBV19
TGTGCCAGTAGTATGGGGGGACAGGGGGCCTACGAGCAGTACTTC
CASSMGGQGAYEQYF
>.|.|TRBJ2-1|TRBV29-1
TGCAGCGTCGGAGAGCGCGAGCAGTTCTTC
CSVGEREQFF
>.|.|TRBJ1-6|TRBV9
TGTGCCAGCAGCCACAGGGAATATTCACCCCTCCACTTT
CASSHREYSPLHF
>.|.|TRBJ1-1|TRBV3-1/TRBV3-2
TGTGCCAGCAGCCGACTCGGAGGTGAAGCTTTCTTT
CASSRLGGEAFF
>.|.|TRBJ2-7|TRBV19
TGTGCCAGTAGTATTACAGGAATCTACGAGCAGTACTTC
CASSITGIYEQYF
>TRBD2|.|TRBJ2-5|TRBV6-1
TGTGCCAGCAGTGAAGCATGGGGGGGAGGGGAGACCCAGTACTTC
CASSEAWGGGETQYF
>TRBD2|few|TRBJ2-3|TRBV7-6
TGTGCCAGCAGCGGCGGGGGGGCCCTCGATACGCAGTATTTT
CASSGGGALDTQYF
>.|few|TRBJ1-5|TRBV4-1
TGCGCCAGCAGCCAAGGGTTCGACAGGTTCTTCCCATATAGCAATCAGCCCCAGCATTTT
CASSQGFDRFFPYSNQPQHF
>TRBD1|.|TRBJ2-3|TRBV10-2
TGCGCCAGCAGATCCGGACAGGGTAATGATAATACGCAGTATTTT
CASRSGQGNDNTQYF
>TRBD1|.|TRBJ1-2|TRBV6-5
TGTGCCAGCAGTTATGAGGGGGCATACTATGGCTACACCTTC
CASSYEGAYYGYTF
>TRBD2|.|TRBJ2-1|TRBV27
TGTGCCAGCAGTGTTACTAGCGGGAGCCACAATGAGCAGTTCTTC
CASSVTSGSHNEQFF
>.|.|TRBJ1-2|TRBV6-5
TGTGCCAGCATGACGGACACCCACTATGGCTACACCTTC
CASMTDTHYGYTF
>TRBD1|.|TRBJ1-6|TRBV9
TGTGCCAGCAGCTCGGGACAGTTCAATTCACCCCTCCACTTT
CASSSGQFNSPLHF